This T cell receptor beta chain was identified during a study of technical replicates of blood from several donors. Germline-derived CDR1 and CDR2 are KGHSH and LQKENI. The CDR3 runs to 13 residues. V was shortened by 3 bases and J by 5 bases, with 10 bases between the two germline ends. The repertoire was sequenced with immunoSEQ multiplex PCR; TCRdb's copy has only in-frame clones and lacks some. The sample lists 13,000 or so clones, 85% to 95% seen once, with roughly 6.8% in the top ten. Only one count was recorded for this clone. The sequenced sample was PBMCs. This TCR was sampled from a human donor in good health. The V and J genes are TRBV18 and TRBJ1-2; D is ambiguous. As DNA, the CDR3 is TGTGCCAGCTCACCGCCCACTCGGTATGGCTACACCTTC. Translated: CASSPPTRYGYTF.